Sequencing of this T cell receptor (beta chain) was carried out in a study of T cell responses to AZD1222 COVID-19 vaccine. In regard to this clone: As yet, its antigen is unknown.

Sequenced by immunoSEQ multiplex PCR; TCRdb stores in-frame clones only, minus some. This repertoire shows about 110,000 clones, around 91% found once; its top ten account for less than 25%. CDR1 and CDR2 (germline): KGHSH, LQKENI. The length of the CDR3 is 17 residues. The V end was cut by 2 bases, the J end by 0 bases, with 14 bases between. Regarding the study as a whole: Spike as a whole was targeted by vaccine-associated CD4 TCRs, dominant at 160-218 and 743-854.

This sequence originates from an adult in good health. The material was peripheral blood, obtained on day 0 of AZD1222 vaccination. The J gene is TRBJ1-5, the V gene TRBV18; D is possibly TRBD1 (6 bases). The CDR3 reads CASSPVGQHYSNQPQHF. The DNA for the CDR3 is TGTGCCAGCTCACCAGTAGGACAGCACTATAGCAATCAGCCCCAGCATTTT.